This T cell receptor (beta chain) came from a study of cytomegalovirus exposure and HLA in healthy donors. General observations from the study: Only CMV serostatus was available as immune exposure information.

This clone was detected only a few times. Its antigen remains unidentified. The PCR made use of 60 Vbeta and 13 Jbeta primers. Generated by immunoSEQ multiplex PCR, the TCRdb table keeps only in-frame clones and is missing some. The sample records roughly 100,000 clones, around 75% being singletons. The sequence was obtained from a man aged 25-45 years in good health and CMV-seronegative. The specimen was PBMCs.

In DNA form, the CDR3 reads TGTGCCAGTACACTACAGGCGGTGGCTAATGAAAAACTGTTTTTT. This encodes CASTLQAVANEKLFF. The J gene is TRBJ1-4, the V gene TRBV19, with D possibly TRBD1 on 5 matching bases. This CDR3 is 15 amino acids long. Germline V gene sequence: CDR1 LNHDA, CDR2 SQIVND (reference sequence). With 7 bases removed from V and 3 bases from J, the gap between germline ends came to 15 bases.